This is a list of T cell receptor beta chains from one sample in a study of regulatory T cells in long-lasting Graves disease. TCRdb ran MiXCR on the multiplex PCR reads and lists one entry per CDR3 protein. The table records 300,000 to 500,000 distinct CDR3 sequences, under 25% of them present only once. The material sequenced was peripheral blood mononuclear cells (PBMCs), taken when the disease was refractory, from a patient treated with antithyroid drugs. The receptors were gathered from a female donor with Graves disease. Both conserved end residues are part of each CDR3. A D gene is named only where the DNA matches it firmly. Expanded clones get a size class; other rows say once, few or many, or leave the size out.

cdr3_nt cdr3_aa clone_size d_call j_call v_call
TGTGCCAGCAGCGTAGTAGCCCTCACAGGTGAAGCTTTCTTT CASSVVALTGEAFF NA NA TRBJ1-1 TRBV9
TGCAGTGCTAGCCCAGCGGGAGGGACCGGGGAGCTGTTTTTT CSASPAGGTGELFF NA TRBD2 TRBJ2-2 TRBV20-1
TGCGCCAGCGGGACTAACTCCTACGAGCAGTACTTC CASGTNSYEQYF NA TRBD2 TRBJ2-7 TRBV10-2
TGTGCCAGCAGTTTCTTTCAGGGCGACATTCAGCCCCAGCATTTT CASSFFQGDIQPQHF many NA TRBJ1-5 TRBV28
TGTGCCAGCAGTGAACAAGCAGGGGTGAACACTGAAGCTTTCTTT CASSEQAGVNTEAFF many NA TRBJ1-1 TRBV6-1
TGTGCCAGCAGCTTACGTGGAGGGATTGCCGAGCAGTACTTC CASSLRGGIAEQYF NA NA TRBJ2-7 TRBV7-9
TGTGCCAGTAGTCCATCCCGTAGCGGGAGTGGGGAGCTGTTTTTT CASSPSRSGSGELFF NA TRBD2 TRBJ2-2 TRBV19
TGTGCCAGCAGTTTAAACACACTACTTGTGGGGTCCTACGAGCAGTACTTC CASSLNTLLVGSYEQYF many NA TRBJ2-7 TRBV12-3/TRBV12-4
TGTGCCAGCAGCCCGCAGGGGCCGGGAGCGGATGGCTACACCTTC CASSPQGPGADGYTF many NA TRBJ1-2 TRBV7-8
TGTGCCAGCAGCCAAGGGGACAGGGTTGGGGATCAGCCCCAGCATTTT CASSQGDRVGDQPQHF many TRBD1 TRBJ1-5 TRBV3-1
TGTGCCAGCACCTCAGGGGGGGGCCAAAACATTCAGTACTTC CASTSGGGQNIQYF NA NA TRBJ2-4 TRBV28
TGTGCCAGCAGTTCATCGGGACAGACCCCTACCTTC CASSSSGQTPTF many TRBD1 TRBJ1-2 TRBV12-3/TRBV12-4